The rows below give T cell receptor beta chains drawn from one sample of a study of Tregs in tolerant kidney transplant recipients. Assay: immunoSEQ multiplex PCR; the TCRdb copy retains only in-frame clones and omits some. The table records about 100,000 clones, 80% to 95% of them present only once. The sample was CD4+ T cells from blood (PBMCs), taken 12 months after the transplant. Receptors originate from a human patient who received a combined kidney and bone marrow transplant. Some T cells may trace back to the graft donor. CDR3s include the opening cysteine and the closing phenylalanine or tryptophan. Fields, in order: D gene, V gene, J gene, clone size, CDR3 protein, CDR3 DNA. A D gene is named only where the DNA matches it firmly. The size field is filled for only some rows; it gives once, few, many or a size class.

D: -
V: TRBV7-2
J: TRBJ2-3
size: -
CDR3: CASSLVAGHTDTQYF
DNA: TGTGCCAGCAGCTTAGTTGCTGGACACACAGATACGCAGTATTTT

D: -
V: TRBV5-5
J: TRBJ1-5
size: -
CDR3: CASSPETRNQPQHF
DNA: TGTGCCAGCAGCCCAGAAACACGCAATCAGCCCCAGCATTTT

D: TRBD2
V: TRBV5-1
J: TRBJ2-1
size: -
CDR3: CASSLLLAGHTYNEQFF
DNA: TGCGCCAGCAGCTTATTACTAGCGGGCCATACCTACAATGAGCAGTTCTTC

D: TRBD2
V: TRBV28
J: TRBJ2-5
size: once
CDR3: CASSLAGSGRETQYF
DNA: TGTGCCAGCAGTTTAGCTGGTAGCGGGCGGGAGACCCAGTACTTC

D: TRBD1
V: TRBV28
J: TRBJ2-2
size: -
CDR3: CASSLITGGWDTGELFF
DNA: TGTGCCAGCAGTCTAATAACAGGGGGCTGGGACACCGGGGAGCTGTTTTTT

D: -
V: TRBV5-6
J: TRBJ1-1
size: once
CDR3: CASSLRAGSPPGYTEAFF
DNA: TGTGCCAGCAGCTTGAGGGCGGGTTCTCCACCGGGGTACACTGAAGCTTTCTTT

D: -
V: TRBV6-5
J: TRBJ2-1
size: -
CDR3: CASSTTGYEQFF
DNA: TGTGCCAGCAGTACTACAGGGTATGAGCAGTTCTTC

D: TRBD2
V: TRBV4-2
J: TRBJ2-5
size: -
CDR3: CASSLSGGSETQYF
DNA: TGTGCCAGCAGCCTATCGGGGGGATCGGAGACCCAGTACTTC

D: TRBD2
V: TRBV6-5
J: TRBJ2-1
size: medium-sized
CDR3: CASSTEYRTSHEQFF
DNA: TGTGCCAGCAGTACCGAATATCGGACTAGCCATGAGCAGTTCTTC

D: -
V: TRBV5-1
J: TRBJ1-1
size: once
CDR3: CASRGAGEFEAFF
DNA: TGCGCCAGCAGGGGGGCAGGAGAGTTTGAAGCTTTCTTT

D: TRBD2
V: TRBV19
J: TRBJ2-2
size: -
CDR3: CASKREPNTGELFF
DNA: TGTGCCAGTAAGCGGGAGCCGAACACCGGGGAGCTGTTTTTT

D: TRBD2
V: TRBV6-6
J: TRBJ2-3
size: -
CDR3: CASSFLFPGGSDTQYF
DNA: TGTGCCAGCAGTTTCCTCTTTCCGGGGGGGTCAGATACGCAGTATTTT

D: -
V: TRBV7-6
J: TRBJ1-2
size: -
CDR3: CASSGLANYGYTF
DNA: TGTGCCAGCAGCGGGCTTGCTAACTATGGCTACACCTTC

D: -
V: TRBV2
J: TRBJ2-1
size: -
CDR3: CASTILNNEQFF
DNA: TGTGCCAGCACAATACTGAACAATGAGCAGTTCTTC

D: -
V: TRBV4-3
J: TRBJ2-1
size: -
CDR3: CASSQGHGQFF
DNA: TGCGCCAGCAGCCAAGGACACGGGCAGTTCTTC

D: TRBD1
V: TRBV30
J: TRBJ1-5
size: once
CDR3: CAWSSGTGKPSNQPQHF
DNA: TGTGCCTGGAGTTCCGGGACAGGAAAACCGAGCAATCAGCCCCAGCATTTT

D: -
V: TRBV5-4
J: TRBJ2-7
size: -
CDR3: CASSLGGQGRKEQYF
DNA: TGTGCCAGCAGCTTGGGGGGGCAGGGCCGGAAGGAGCAGTACTTC

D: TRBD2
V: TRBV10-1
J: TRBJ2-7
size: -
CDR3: CASSKSGGQTYEQYF
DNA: TGCGCCAGCAGTAAAAGCGGGGGGCAAACCTACGAGCAGTACTTC

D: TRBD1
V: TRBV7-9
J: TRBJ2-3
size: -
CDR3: CASSDSIGGTGYLVDTQYF
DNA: TGTGCCAGCAGCGACAGCATTGGGGGGACAGGGTATTTGGTGGATACGCAGTATTTT

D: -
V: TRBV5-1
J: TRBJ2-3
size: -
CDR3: CASSRTAAGPDTQYF
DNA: TGCGCCAGCAGCAGGACAGCAGCAGGACCAGATACGCAGTATTTT

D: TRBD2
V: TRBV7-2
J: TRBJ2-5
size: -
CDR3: CASSFSGTIGETQYF
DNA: TGTGCCAGCAGCTTCAGCGGGACGATAGGAGAGACCCAGTACTTC

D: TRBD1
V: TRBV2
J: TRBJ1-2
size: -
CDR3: CASSYDRGIGGYTF
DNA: TGTGCCAGCAGTTACGACAGGGGGATCGGGGGCTACACCTTC

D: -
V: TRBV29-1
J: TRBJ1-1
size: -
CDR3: CSVVGYRVIDTEAFF
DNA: TGCAGCGTTGTAGGCTACAGGGTTATAGACACTGAAGCTTTCTTT

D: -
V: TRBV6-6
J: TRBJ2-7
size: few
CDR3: CATAQQGQEQYF
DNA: TGTGCCACCGCCCAGCAGGGTCAGGAGCAGTACTTC

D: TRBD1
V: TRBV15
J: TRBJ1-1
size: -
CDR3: CATSRDPRGRPRYAEAFF
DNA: TGTGCCACCAGCAGAGATCCCAGGGGGCGTCCCAGGTACGCTGAAGCTTTCTTT

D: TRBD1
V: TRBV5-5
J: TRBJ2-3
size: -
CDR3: CASSFGQGTDTQYF
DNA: TGTGCCAGCAGCTTTGGACAGGGGACAGATACGCAGTATTTT

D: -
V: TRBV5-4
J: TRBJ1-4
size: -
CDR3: CASSFTNRLNEKLFF
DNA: TGTGCCAGCAGCTTTACGAACAGGCTTAATGAAAAACTGTTTTTT

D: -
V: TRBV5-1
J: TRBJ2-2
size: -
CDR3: CASSPGANTGELFF
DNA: TGCGCCAGCAGCCCGGGAGCGAACACCGGGGAGCTGTTTTTT

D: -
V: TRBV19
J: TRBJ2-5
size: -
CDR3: CASSQQKQETQYF
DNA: TGTGCCAGTAGTCAACAGAAACAAGAGACCCAGTACTTC

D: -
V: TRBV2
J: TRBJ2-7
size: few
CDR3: CASSVGGSSYEQYF
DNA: TGTGCCAGCAGTGTAGGAGGGAGCTCCTACGAGCAGTACTTC

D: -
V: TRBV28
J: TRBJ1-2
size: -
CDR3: CASSSTGRSDGYTF
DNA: TGTGCCAGCAGTTCAACCGGGAGAAGTGACGGCTACACCTTC

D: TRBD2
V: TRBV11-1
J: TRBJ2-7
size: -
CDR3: CASSLDDGGARKQYF
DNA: TGTGCCAGCAGCTTAGATGACGGGGGGGCCCGCAAGCAGTACTTC

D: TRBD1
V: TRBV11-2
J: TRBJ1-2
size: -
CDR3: CASSLRTGRGHGYTF
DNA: TGTGCCAGCAGCTTGAGGACAGGGCGTGGGCATGGCTACACCTTC

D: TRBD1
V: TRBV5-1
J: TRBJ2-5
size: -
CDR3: CASKSTGAETQYF
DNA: TGCGCCAGCAAGTCCACAGGGGCAGAGACCCAGTACTTC

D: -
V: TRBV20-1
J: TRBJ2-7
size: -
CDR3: CSARLREQYF
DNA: TGCAGTGCTAGACTTCGCGAGCAGTACTTC